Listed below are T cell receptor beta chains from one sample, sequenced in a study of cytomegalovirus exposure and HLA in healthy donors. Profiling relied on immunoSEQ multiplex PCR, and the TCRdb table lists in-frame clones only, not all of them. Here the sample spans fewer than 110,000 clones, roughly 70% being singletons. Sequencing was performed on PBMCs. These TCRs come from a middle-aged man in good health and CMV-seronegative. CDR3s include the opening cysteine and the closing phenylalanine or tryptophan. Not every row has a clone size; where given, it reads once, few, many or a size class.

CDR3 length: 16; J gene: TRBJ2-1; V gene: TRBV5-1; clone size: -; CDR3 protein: CASSLSTGTGGDEQFF
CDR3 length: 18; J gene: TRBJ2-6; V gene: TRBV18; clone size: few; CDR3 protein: CASSPRLAGTSGANVLTF
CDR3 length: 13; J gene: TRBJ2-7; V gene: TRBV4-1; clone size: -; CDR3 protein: CASSQGRDYEQYF
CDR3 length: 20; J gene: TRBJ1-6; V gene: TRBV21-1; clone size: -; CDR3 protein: CASSTFSVLGGWDRNSPLHF
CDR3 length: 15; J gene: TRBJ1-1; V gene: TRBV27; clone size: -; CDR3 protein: CASSLSVGGNTEAFF
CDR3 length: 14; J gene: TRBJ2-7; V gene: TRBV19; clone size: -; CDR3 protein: CASSMRQGMNEQYF
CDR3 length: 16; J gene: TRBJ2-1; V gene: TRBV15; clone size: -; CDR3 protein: CATSRSSGGGQWEQFF
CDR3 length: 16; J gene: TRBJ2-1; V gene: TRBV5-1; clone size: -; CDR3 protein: CASSGRLAGVIDEQFF
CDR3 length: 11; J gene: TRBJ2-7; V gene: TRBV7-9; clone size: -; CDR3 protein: CASSFSDEQYF
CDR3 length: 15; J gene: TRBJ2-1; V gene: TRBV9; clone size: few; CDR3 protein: CASSPSGGVYNEQFF
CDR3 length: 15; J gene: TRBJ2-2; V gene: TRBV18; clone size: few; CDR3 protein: CASYQAGVNTGELFF
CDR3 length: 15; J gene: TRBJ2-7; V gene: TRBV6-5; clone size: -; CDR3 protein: CASSSGGATSYEQYF
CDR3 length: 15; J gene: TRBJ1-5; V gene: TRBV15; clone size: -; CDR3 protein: CATSRGGPVNQPQHF
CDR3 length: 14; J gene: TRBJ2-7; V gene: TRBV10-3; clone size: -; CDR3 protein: CAISESTGAREQYF
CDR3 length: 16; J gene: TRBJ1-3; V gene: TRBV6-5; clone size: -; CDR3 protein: CASSSRTGVLGNTIYF
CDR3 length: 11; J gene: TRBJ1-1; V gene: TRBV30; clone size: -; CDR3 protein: CAWSGEVEAFF
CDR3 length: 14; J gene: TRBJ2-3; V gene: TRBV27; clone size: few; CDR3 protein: CASRRDRGTDTQYF
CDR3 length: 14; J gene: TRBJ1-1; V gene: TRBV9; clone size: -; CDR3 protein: CASSGGNGYNEAFF
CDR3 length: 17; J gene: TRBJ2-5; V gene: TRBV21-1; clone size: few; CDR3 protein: CASSHSKGDRGQETQYF
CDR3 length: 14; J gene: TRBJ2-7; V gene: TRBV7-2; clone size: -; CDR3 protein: CASNLPGPGYEQYF
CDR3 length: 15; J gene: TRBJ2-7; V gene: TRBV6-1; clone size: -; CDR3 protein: CASSKGWDSSYEQYF
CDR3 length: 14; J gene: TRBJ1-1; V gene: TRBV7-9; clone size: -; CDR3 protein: CSSSDFTGNTEAFF
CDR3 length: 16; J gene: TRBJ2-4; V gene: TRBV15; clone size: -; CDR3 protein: CATSRGGSGNRGNQYF
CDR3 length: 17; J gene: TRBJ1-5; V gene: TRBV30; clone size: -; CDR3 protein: CAWSAGGRGLRSEPQHF
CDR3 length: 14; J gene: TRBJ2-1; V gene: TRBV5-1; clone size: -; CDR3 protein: CASSSSQDYNEQFF
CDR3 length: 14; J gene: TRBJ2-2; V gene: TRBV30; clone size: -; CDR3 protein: CAWSGTGKAGELFF
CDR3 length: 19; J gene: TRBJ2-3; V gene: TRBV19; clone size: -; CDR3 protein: CASSPTTGTGGGRTDTQYF
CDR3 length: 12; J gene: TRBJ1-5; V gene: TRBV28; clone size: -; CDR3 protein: CASRTGDQPQHF
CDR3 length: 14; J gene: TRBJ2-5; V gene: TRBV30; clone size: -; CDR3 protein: CAWDGTGGEETQYF
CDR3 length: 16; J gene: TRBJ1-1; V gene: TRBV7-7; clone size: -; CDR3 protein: CASSPLGGYPPTEAFF
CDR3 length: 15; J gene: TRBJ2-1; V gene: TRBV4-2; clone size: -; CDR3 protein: CASSQVAGGLNEQFF
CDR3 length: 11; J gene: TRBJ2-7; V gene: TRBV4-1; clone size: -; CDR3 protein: CASSQDGEQYF
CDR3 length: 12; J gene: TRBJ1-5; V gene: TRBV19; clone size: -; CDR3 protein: CASSNTGGSNHF
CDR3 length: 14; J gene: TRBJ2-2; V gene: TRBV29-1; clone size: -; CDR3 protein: CSTSGTGATGELFF
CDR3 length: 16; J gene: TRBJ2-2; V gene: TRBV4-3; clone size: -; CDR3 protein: CASSREVGENTGELFF
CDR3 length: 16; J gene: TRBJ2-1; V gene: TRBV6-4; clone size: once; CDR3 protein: CASSDSVWDSRQAQFF
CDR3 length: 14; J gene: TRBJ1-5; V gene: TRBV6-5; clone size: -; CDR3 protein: CASRTGGGNQPQHF
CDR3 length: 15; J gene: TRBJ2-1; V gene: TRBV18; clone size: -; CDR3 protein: CASSPEQGSYNEQFF
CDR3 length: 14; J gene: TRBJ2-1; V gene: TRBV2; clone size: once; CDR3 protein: CATARTSGVGEQFF
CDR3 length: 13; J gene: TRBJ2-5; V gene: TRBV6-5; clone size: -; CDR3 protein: CASSYLADKVKHF